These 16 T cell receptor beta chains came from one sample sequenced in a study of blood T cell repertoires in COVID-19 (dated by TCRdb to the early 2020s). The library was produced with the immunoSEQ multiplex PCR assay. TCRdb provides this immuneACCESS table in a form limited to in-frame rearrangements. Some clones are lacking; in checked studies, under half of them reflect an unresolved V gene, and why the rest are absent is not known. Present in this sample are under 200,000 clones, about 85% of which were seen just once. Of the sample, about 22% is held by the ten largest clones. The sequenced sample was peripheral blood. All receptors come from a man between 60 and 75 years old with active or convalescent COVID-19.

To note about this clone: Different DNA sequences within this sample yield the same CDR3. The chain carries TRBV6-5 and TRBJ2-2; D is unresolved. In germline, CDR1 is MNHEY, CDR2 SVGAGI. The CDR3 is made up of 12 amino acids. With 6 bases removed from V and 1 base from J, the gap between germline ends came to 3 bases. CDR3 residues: CASSRNTGELFF. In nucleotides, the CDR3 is TGTGCCAGCAGCCGGAACACCGGGGAGCTGTTTTTT.

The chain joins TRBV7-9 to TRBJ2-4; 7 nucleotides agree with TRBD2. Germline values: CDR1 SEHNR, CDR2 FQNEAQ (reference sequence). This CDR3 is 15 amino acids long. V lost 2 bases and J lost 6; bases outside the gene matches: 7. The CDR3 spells CASSLSAGDGNIQYF. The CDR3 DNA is TGTGCCAGCAGCTTATCCGCGGGGGACGGAAACATTCAGTACTTC.

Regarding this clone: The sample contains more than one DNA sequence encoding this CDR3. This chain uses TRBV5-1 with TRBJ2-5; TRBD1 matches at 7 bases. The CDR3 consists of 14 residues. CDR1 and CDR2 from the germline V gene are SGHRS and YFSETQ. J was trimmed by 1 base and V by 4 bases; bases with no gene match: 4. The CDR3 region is CASSPGQAQETQYF. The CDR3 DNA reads TGCGCCAGCAGCCCAGGACAGGCCCAAGAGACCCAGTACTTC.

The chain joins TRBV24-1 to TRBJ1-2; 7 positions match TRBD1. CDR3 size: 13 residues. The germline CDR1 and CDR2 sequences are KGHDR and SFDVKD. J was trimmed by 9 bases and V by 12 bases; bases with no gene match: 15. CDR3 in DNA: TGTGCCGCAAGCGGGGGGACAGACCTACGCTACACCTTC. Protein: CAASGGTDLRYTF.

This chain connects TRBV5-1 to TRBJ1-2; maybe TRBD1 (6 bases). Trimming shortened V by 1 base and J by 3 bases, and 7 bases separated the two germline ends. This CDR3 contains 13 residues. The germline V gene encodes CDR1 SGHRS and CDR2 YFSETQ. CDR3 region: CASSLPGDYGYTF. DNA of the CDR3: TGCGCCAGCAGCTTGCCAGGGGACTATGGCTACACCTTC.

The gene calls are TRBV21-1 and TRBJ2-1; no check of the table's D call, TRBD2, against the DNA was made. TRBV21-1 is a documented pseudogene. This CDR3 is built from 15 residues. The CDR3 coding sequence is TGTGCCAGCAGCAAAGAGGGCGGGTCCCCCTGTGAGCAGTTCTTC. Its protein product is CASSKEGGSPCEQFF.

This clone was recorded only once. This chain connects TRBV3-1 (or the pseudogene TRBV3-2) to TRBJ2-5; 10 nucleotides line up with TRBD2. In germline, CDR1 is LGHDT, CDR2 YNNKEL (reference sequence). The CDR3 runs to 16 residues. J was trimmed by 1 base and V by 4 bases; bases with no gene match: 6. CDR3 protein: CASSRAGGTGQETQYF. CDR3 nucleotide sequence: TGTGCCAGCAGCCGAGCGGGGGGGACGGGCCAAGAGACCCAGTACTTC.

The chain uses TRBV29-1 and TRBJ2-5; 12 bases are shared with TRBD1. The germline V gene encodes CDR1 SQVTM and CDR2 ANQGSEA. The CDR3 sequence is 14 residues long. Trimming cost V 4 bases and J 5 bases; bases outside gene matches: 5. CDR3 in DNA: TGCAGCGTTGGGTGGGACAGGGGGCGTGAGACCCAGTACTTC. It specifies CSVGWDRGRETQYF.

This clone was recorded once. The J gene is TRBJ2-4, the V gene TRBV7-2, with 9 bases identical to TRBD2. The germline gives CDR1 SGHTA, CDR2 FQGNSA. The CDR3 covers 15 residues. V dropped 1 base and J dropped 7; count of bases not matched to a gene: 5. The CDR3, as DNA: TGTGCCAGCAGCTTAGGGCGGGGGGGCGCGAACATTCAGTACTTC. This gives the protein CASSLGRGGANIQYF.

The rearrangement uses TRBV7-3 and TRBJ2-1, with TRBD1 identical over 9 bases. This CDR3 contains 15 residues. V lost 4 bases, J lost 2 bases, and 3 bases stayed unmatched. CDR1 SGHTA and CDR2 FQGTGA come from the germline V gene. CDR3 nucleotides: TGTGCCAGCAGCTCGGGACAGGGACCCTACAATGAGCAGTTCTTC. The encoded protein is CASSSGQGPYNEQFF.

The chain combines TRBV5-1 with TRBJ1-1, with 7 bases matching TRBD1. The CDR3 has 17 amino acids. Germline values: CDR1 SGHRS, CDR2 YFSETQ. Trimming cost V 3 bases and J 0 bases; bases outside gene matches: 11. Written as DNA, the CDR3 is TGCGCCAGCAGCTCGACCCCCCCGGGACAGATGAACACTGAAGCTTTCTTT. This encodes CASSSTPPGQMNTEAFF.

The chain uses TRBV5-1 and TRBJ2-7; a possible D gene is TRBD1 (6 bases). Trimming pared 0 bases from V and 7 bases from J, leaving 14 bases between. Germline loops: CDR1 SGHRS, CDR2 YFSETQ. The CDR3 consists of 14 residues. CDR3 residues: CASSLVGGQSEQYF. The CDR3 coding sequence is TGCGCCAGCAGCTTGGTAGGCGGACAGAGTGAGCAGTACTTC.

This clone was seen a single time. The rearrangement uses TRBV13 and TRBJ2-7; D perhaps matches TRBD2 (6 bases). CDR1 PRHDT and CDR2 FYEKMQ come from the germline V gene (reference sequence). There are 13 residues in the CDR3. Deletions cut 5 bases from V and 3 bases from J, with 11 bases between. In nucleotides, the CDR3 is TGTGCCAGCAGCGGGGGGATCTACTACGAGCAGTACTTC. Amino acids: CASSGGIYYEQYF.

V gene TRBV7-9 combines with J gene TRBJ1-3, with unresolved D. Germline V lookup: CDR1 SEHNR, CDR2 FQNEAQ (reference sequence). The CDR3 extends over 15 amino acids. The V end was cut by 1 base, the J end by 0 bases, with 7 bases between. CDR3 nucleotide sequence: TGTGCCAGCAGCTTAGGGGCGAGCTCTGGAAACACCATATATTTT. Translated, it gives CASSLGASSGNTIYF.

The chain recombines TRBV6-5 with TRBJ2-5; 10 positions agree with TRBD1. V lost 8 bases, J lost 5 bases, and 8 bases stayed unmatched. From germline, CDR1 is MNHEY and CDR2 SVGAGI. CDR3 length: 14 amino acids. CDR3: CASLAGTGEETQYF. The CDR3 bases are TGTGCCAGCCTTGCCGGGACAGGGGAGGAGACCCAGTACTTC.

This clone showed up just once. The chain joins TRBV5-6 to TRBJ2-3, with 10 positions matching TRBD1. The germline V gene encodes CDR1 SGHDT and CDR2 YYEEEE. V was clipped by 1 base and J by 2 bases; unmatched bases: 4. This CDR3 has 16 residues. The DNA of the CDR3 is TGTGCCAGCAGCTTGCCGGGACAGGGGTCCACAGATACGCAGTATTTT. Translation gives CASSLPGQGSTDTQYF.